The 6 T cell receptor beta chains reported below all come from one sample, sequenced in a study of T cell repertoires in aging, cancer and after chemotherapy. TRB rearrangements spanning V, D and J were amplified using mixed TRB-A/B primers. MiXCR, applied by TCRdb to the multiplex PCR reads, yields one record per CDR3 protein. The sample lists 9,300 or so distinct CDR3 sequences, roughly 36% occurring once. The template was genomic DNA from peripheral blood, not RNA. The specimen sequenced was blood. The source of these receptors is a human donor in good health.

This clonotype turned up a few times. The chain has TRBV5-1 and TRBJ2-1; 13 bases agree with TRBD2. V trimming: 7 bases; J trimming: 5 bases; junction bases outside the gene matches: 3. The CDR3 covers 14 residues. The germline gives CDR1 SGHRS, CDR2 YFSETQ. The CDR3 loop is CASRLAGGNNEQFF. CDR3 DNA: TGCGCCAGCCGACTAGCGGGGGGAAACAATGAGCAGTTCTTC. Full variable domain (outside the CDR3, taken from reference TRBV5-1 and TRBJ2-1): KAGVTQTPRYLIKTRGQQVTLSCSPISGHRSVSWYQQTPGQGLQFLFEYFSETQRNKGNFPGRFSGRQFSNSRSEMNVSTLELGDSALYLCASRLAGGNNEQFFGPGTRLTVL.

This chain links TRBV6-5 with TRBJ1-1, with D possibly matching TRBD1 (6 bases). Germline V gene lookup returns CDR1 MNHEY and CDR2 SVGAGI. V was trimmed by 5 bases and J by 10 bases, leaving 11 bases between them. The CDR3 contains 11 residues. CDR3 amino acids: CASSRGRGAFF. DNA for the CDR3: TGTGCCAGCAGTCGGGGGCGCGGAGCTTTCTTT.

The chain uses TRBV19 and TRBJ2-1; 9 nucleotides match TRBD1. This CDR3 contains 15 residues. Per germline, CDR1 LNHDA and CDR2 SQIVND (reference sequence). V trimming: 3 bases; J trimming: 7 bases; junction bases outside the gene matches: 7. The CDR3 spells CASSMVGQGLNEQFF. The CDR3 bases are TGTGCCAGTAGTATGGTGGGACAGGGACTTAATGAGCAGTTCTTC.

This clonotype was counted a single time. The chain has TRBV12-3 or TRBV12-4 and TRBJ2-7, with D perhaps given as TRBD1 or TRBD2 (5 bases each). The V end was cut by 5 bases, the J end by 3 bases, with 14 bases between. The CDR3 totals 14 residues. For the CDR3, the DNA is TGTGCCAGCAGTACACGGACGGGGCACTACGAGCAGTACTTC. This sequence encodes CASSTRTGHYEQYF.

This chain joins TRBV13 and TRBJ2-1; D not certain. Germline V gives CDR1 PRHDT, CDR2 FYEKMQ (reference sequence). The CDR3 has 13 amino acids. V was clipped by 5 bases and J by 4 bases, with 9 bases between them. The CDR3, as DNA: TGTGCCAGCAGCCTTCTTGGATACAATGAGCAGTTCTTC. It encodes CASSLLGYNEQFF.

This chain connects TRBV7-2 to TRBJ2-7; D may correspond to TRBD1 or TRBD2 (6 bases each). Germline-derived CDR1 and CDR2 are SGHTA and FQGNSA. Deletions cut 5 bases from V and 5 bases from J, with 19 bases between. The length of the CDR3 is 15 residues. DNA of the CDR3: TGTGCCAGCAGCGGGGGCGGGGCCGGTGGGGACGAGCAGTACTTC. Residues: CASSGGGAGGDEQYF. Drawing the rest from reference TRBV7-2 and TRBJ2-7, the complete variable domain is GAGVSQSPSNKVTEKGKDVELRCDPISGHTALYWYRQSLGQGLEFLIYFQGNSAPDKSGLPSDRFSAERTGGSVSTLTIQRTQQEDSAVYLCASSGGGAGGDEQYFGPGTRLTVT.